The 24 T cell receptor beta chains below all came from one sample that was sequenced in a study of radiotherapy plus CTLA-4 blockade in lung cancer. The repertoire was sequenced with immunoSEQ multiplex PCR; TCRdb's copy has only in-frame clones and lacks some. The data contain 80,000 or so clones, roughly four fifths of them singletons. Sequencing used peripheral blood, obtained from a patient treated with radiotherapy plus ipilimumab. The receptor source for this set is a human donor with non-small cell lung cancer who had stable disease on radiotherapy plus ipilimumab.

The CDR3 DNA is TGTGCCAGCAGTGAACTGTATAAACAGGGAGGTGCGCAGTATTTT. This sequence encodes CASSELYKQGGAQYF. V usage is TRBV6-1 and J usage is TRBJ2-3, with D possibly being TRBD1 or TRBD2 (6 bases each). The CDR3 is made up of 15 amino acids. The germline V gene has CDR1 MNHNS and CDR2 SASEGT. The V gene lost 2 bases and the J gene lost 10 bases, with 19 bases spanning the gap.

This chain links TRBV29-1 with TRBJ2-7; possibly TRBD1 or TRBD2 for D (5 bases each). Germline assignment: CDR1 SQVTM and CDR2 ANQGSEA. The ends were cut back, 2 bases at V and 8 bases at J, with 16 bases in the middle. This CDR3 region has 13 residues. CDR3 sequence: CSVETAGATQQYF. CDR3 coding DNA: TGCAGCGTTGAAACGGCCGGGGCTACGCAGCAGTACTTC.

The V call is TRBV30, the J call TRBJ1-3; no definite D call. The germline gives CDR1 GTSNPN, CDR2 SVGIG (reference sequence). Trimming cost V 3 bases and J 2 bases, with 8 bases left between them. The CDR3 loop spans 13 amino acids. The CDR3 DNA is TGTGCCTGGAGGGCGGGCGCTGGAAACACCATATATTTT. It is translated as CAWRAGAGNTIYF.

J is TRBJ2-7 and V is TRBV7-2; D might be TRBD1 or TRBD2, each matching 5 bases. V was shortened by 1 base and J by 6 bases, with 16 bases between the two germline ends. Germline V gives CDR1 SGHTA, CDR2 FQGNSA. The CDR3 sequence is 15 residues long. As DNA, the CDR3 is TGTGCCAGCAGCTTAGAAGTAAGGGGAGTTGGCGAGCAGTACTTC. Protein: CASSLEVRGVGEQYF.

A few counts support this clone. The chain employs TRBV4-2 and TRBJ2-5, with D tentatively TRBD1 or TRBD2 (5 bases each). The CDR3 runs to 16 residues. V lost 4 bases and J lost 4, with 19 bases in between. Germline V lookup: CDR1 LGHNA, CDR2 YNFKEQ. CDR3 DNA sequence: TGTGCCAGCAGCCCACGTAGGGACGACCAAGGAGAGACCCAGTACTTC. Residues: CASSPRRDDQGETQYF.

V and J are TRBV6-1 and TRBJ1-2; the D is unclear. The CDR3 covers 13 residues. CDR1 MNHNS and CDR2 SASEGT come from the germline V gene. Trimming left V 2 bases short and J 4 bases short, with 8 bases between. As DNA, the CDR3 is TGTGCCAGCAGTGAACTTGTGGGCTATGGCTACACCTTC. Amino acids: CASSELVGYGYTF.

DNA of the CDR3: TGTGCCACCAGCTCCGGGACAGGGCGCGGCGGGGAGCTGTTTTTT. This translates into CATSSGTGRGGELFF. The chain couples TRBV19 to TRBJ2-2, with 9 bases identical to TRBD1. The CDR3 has 15 residues. V lost 10 bases and J lost 7; bases outside the gene matches: 13. Germline loops: CDR1 LNHDA, CDR2 SQIVND (reference sequence).

V and J are TRBV9 and TRBJ2-2; D is ambiguous. This CDR3 region has 14 residues. V shed 4 bases and J shed 8 bases, with 15 bases lying between them. The germline gives CDR1 SGDLS, CDR2 YYNGEE. The DNA of the CDR3 is TGTGCCAGCAGCCCCATCGCCATAACGGGGGAGCTGTTTTTT. This gives the protein CASSPIAITGELFF.

This clone was detected a few times. This rearrangement joins TRBV6-1 to TRBJ2-6; D gene uncertain. Germline V gene sequence: CDR1 MNHNS, CDR2 SASEGT. The CDR3 runs 16 residues. With 2 bases removed from V and 4 bases from J, the gap between germline ends came to 12 bases. The CDR3, as DNA: TGTGCCAGCAGTGAATTTCAGGTCATCGGGGCCAACGTCCTGACTTTC. It translates to CASSEFQVIGANVLTF.

This clone appeared a single time. The genes are TRBV6-1 and TRBJ1-6, with no clear D. The germline V and J ends were trimmed by 3 bases and 1 base, with 16 bases remaining between them. The length of the CDR3 is 18 residues. Germline CDR1 and CDR2: MNHNS and SASEGT. CDR3 coding DNA: TGTGCCAGCAGTGAGAGGAGTGGGGTACGGTCCTATAATTCACCCCTCCACTTT. This codes for CASSERSGVRSYNSPLHF.

The gene calls are TRBV6-5 and TRBJ2-3; 8 nucleotides align to TRBD1. Germline V gives CDR1 MNHEY, CDR2 SVGAGI. Trimming cost V 2 bases and J 4 bases; bases outside gene matches: 2. CDR3 length: 14 residues. This CDR3 reads CASSYVQGADTQYF. CDR3 bases: TGTGCCAGCAGTTACGTACAGGGGGCAGATACGCAGTATTTT.

This clone came up a few times. The V and J genes are TRBV7-6 and TRBJ2-7, with TRBD1 matching over 7 bases. The CDR3 sequence is 15 residues long. Germline V gene sequence: CDR1 SGHVS, CDR2 FNYEAQ. After removal of 8 bases from V and 3 bases from J, the junction contained 13 bases not matched to a gene. The DNA of the CDR3 is TGTGCCAGCCCAGACCATCATAGGGGGCACTACGAGCAGTACTTC. This codes for CASPDHHRGHYEQYF.

This chain uses TRBV5-5 with TRBJ1-5; the D gene is possibly TRBD1 (5 bases). The CDR3 covers 14 residues. Germline CDR1 reads SGHKS; CDR2 reads YYEKEE (reference sequence). V gave up 4 bases and J gave up 9 bases, with 17 bases separating them. CDR3 in amino acids: CASSMTAGPGPQHF. DNA for the CDR3: TGTGCCAGCAGCATGACAGCTGGGCCTGGGCCCCAGCATTTT.

This clone showed up just once. J is TRBJ2-2 and V is TRBV9, with D possibly being TRBD1 (6 bases). Germline V lookup: CDR1 SGDLS, CDR2 YYNGEE. The length of the CDR3 is 14 residues. Deletions cut 3 bases from V and 4 bases from J, with 10 bases between. CDR3 protein: CASSAGVRTGELFF. The CDR3 coding sequence is TGTGCCAGCAGCGCAGGGGTTCGCACCGGGGAGCTGTTTTTT.

The rearrangement uses TRBV27 and TRBJ1-1; perhaps TRBD1 as D (6 bases). This CDR3 comprises 12 residues. The germline gives CDR1 MNHEY, CDR2 SMNVEV (reference sequence). Trimming removed 4 bases at V and 9 bases at J, with 12 bases between. The CDR3 protein is CASSSGGLKAFF. The CDR3 DNA sequence: TGTGCCAGCAGTTCGGGGGGCCTAAAAGCTTTCTTT.

The J gene is TRBJ2-1, the V gene TRBV2; possible D gene TRBD2, 5 bases. V was cut by 9 bases and J by 0 bases, with 12 bases left in between. The CDR3 consists of 14 residues. Germline loops: CDR1 SNHLY, CDR2 FYNNEI. DNA for the CDR3: TGTGCCAGTAAAGGACTTTACTCCTACAATGAGCAGTTCTTC. This sequence encodes CASKGLYSYNEQFF.

The V and J genes are TRBV5-4 and TRBJ1-1; D unresolved. Trimming stripped 0 bases from V and 4 bases from J, with 13 bases between. The germline gives CDR1 SGHNT, CDR2 YYREEE (reference sequence). The CDR3 is 15 amino acids. As DNA, the CDR3 is TGTGCCAGCAGCTTGGCTACGGGGAGCGGCACTGAAGCTTTCTTT. Amino acids: CASSLATGSGTEAFF. The variable domain in full, completed from reference TRBV5-4 and TRBJ1-1, reads ETGVTQSPTHLIKTRGQQVTLRCSSQSGHNTVSWYQQALGQGPQFIFQYYREEENGRGNFPPRFSGLQFPNYSSELNVNALELDDSALYLCASSLATGSGTEAFFGQGTRLTVV.

This rearrangement joins TRBV5-1 to TRBJ2-7; D is unclear. The CDR3 extends over 16 amino acids. V dropped 0 bases and J dropped 1 base, with 14 bases sitting between them. CDR1 and CDR2 (germline): SGHRS, YFSETQ. The CDR3 DNA sequence: TGCGCCAGCAGCTTGGCCAGTAGTATTGCGTCCTACGAGCAGTACTTC. This sequence encodes CASSLASSIASYEQYF.

This chain links TRBV7-8 with TRBJ1-1, with a weak D call TRBD1 (5 bases). The CDR3 spans 12 residues. V was pared by 5 bases and J by 8 bases, with 12 bases between. The germline V gene encodes CDR1 SGHVS and CDR2 FQNEAQ. The CDR3 sequence: CASSPTVTEAFF. DNA for the CDR3: TGTGCCAGCAGCCCGACAGTAACCGAAGCTTTCTTT.

The chain combines TRBV15 with TRBJ2-3, with D hard to call. Germline V gene lookup returns CDR1 LNHNV and CDR2 YYDKDF (reference sequence). The CDR3 consists of 14 residues. Trimming took 1 base from V and 6 from J, leaving 11 bases between them. The CDR3 sequence: CATSRGTLEDTQYF. Written as DNA, the CDR3 is TGTGCCACCAGCAGAGGCACTTTGGAGGATACGCAGTATTTT.

V gene TRBV6-6 combines with J gene TRBJ2-1; TRBD1 matches at 9 bases. The CDR3 has 13 residues. Germline lookup yields CDR1 MNHNY and CDR2 SVGAGI (reference sequence). The J segment lost 7 bases and the V segment lost 5 bases, leaving 3 bases of the junction unmatched. CDR3 bases: TGTGCCAGCAGTGCCGGGACAGGGAATGAGCAGTTCTTC. Its protein is CASSAGTGNEQFF.

The chain is built from TRBV12-5 and TRBJ1-2; D ambiguous. The ends were cut back, 5 bases at V and 3 bases at J, with 13 bases in the middle. In germline, CDR1 is LGHNT, CDR2 FRNRAP. This CDR3 comprises 14 residues. As DNA, the CDR3 is TGTGCTAGTGGTATGGGGATGGCCGACTATGGCTACACCTTC. Its translation: CASGMGMADYGYTF. The whole variable domain, filled in from reference TRBV12-5 and TRBJ1-2, reads DARVTQTPRHKVTEMGQEVTMRCQPILGHNTVFWYRQTMMQGLELLAYFRNRAPLDDSGMPKDRFSAEMPDATLATLKIQPSEPRDSAVYFCASGMGMADYGYTFGSGTRLTVV.

With respect to this clone: This sample includes further DNA sequences coding for the same CDR3. This sequence joins TRBV7-6 and TRBJ2-1, with 8 bases fitting TRBD1. V lost 0 bases, J lost 9 bases, and 13 bases stayed unmatched. This CDR3 is 17 amino acids long. The germline V gene has CDR1 SGHVS and CDR2 FNYEAQ. CDR3 DNA: TGTGCCAGCAGCTTAGCGCCAGGGGGCGGCGAGGGGGGTGAGCAGTTCTTC. Residues: CASSLAPGGGEGGEQFF.

The chain uses TRBV10-2 and TRBJ2-3; the match to TRBD2 covers 14 bases. CDR1 is WSHSY and CDR2 is SAAADI in the germline V gene. This CDR3 is 18 amino acids long. The trim removed 4 bases at V and 0 bases at J, leaving 6 bases unmatched. CDR3 loop: CASSAGLAGGTSTDTQYF. The CDR3 bases are TGCGCCAGCAGTGCCGGACTAGCGGGGGGAACGAGCACAGATACGCAGTATTTT.